These 15 T cell receptor beta chains came from one sample sequenced in a study of blood T cells in healthy people across ages. Next came a second PCR, run for about 6 to 12 cycles, which used a sample-barcoded 5' primer along with a J-beta primer mix. TCRdb re-called the 5' RACE reads through MiXCR, storing one row per CDR3 protein. The sample holds hundreds of thousands of distinct CDR3 sequences; about a quarter are singletons and the top ten take approximately 3.6%. In addition, the sample was reused for a study of T cells of mothers and their children.

What was sequenced was blood. The receptors were sampled from a boy between 2 and 10 years old in good health.

This clonotype was counted a few times. The CDR3 protein is CSVGVGGANEQFF. DNA for the CDR3: TGCAGCGTCGGGGTGGGGGGGGCCAATGAGCAGTTCTTC. The chain employs TRBV29-1 and TRBJ2-1, with TRBD2 as a possible D gene (7 bases). From germline, CDR1 is SQVTM and CDR2 ANQGSEA. V was cut by 6 bases and J by 6 bases, with 15 bases left in between. The CDR3 contains 13 residues.

This clonotype was seen more than once but under ten times. This chain links TRBV14 with TRBJ2-1, with D perhaps matching TRBD1 or TRBD2 (5 bases each). CDR3 length equals 16 residues. Looked up from germline, CDR1 is SGHDN and CDR2 is FVKESK. V was shortened by 3 bases and J by 7 bases, with 19 bases between the two germline ends. Here the CDR3 reads CASSQRGVSTKNEQFF. The CDR3, as DNA: TGTGCCAGCAGCCAGCGAGGGGTTTCGACAAAGAATGAGCAGTTCTTC.

The rearrangement links TRBV12-3 or TRBV12-4 to TRBJ2-3, with TRBD2 identical over 7 bases. The CDR3 runs to 15 residues. Trimming removed 2 bases from V and 2 bases from J; junction bases left unmatched: 4. For the CDR3, the DNA is TGTGCCAGCAGTTTAAGCGGGACGTCCACAGATACGCAGTATTTT. Protein: CASSLSGTSTDTQYF.

This clonotype was seen more than once but under ten times. The rearrangement uses TRBV19 and TRBJ2-1, with D possibly being TRBD1 or TRBD2 (6 bases each). The CDR3 spans 15 residues. Looked up from germline, CDR1 is LNHDA and CDR2 is SQIVND (reference sequence). The ends were cut back, 1 base at V and 4 bases at J, with 11 bases in the middle. The CDR3 bases are TGTGCCAGTAGTATAGGGGGGGCTGAGTACAATGAGCAGTTCTTC. It is translated as CASSIGGAEYNEQFF.

The chain couples TRBV7-2 to TRBJ1-2; D gene ambiguous. Trimming took off 5 bases at V and 12 bases at J, with 22 bases between the two ends. Germline V gives CDR1 SGHTA, CDR2 FQGNSA. The CDR3 runs 14 residues. CDR3 bases: TGTGCCAGCAGCCTCGATGACTCTGTTGCTGGTGACACCTTC. Protein: CASSLDDSVAGDTF.

This clonotype was seen a few times. The chain uses TRBV20-1 and TRBJ2-3, with 7 bases fitting TRBD2. V shed 2 bases and J 0 bases; nucleotides not matched to a gene: 2. CDR1 is DFQATT, CDR2 SNEGSKA, per germline (reference sequence). The CDR3 is made up of 14 amino acids. The CDR3: CSARRRESTDTQYF. CDR3 DNA sequence: TGCAGTGCTAGAAGGCGGGAGAGCACAGATACGCAGTATTTT.

This clonotype has a handful of counts. The rearrangement joins TRBV14 to TRBJ1-4; tentatively, D is TRBD1 (5 bases). The CDR3 covers 16 residues. Germline values: CDR1 SGHDN, CDR2 FVKESK. The V gene lost 0 bases and the J gene lost 11 bases, with 19 bases spanning the gap. This CDR3 is CASSQDRNQGERKLFF. CDR3 DNA: TGTGCCAGCAGCCAAGATCGGAACCAGGGTGAGAGGAAACTGTTTTTT.

This clonotype was detected a few times. This chain connects TRBV4-1 to TRBJ2-5; D is ambiguous. With the DNA end fitting TRBJ2-7 better, the J assignment may be wrong. The CDR3 sequence is 15 residues long. Germline assignment: CDR1 MGHRA and CDR2 YSYEKL. The CDR3 DNA is TGCGCCAGCAGCCAAGTAGGTGTTAGTTCCTACGAGCAGTACTTC. Its protein product is CASSQVGVSSYEQYF.

This chain joins TRBV12-3 or TRBV12-4 and TRBJ2-5; D is unclear. Trimming left V 2 bases short and J 10 bases short, with 17 bases between. The CDR3 contains 14 residues. The CDR3 DNA sequence: TGTGCCAGCAGTTTAACCCCCCGAATGCAGGTCCAGTACTTC. Its protein is CASSLTPRMQVQYF.

This chain joins TRBV6-2 or TRBV6-3 and TRBJ2-3; D possibly corresponds to TRBD2 (6 bases). The CDR3 extends over 13 amino acids. Trimming left V 6 bases short and J 10 bases short, with 17 bases between. The V gene's germline CDR1 is MNHEY and CDR2 SVGEGT. The CDR3 DNA reads TGTGCCAGCAGCGAACCGGGACTTCGTTCGCAGTATTTT. Translating gives CASSEPGLRSQYF.

This chain uses TRBV29-1 with TRBJ2-5; 7 nucleotides agree with TRBD1. Germline lookup yields CDR1 SQVTM and CDR2 ANQGSEA. The CDR3 totals 13 residues. With V trimmed by 5 bases and J by 3 bases, 6 bases remained unmatched. The CDR3 sequence: CSVRTGREETQYF. DNA of the CDR3: TGCAGCGTTCGGACAGGAAGGGAAGAGACCCAGTACTTC.

The chain joins TRBV5-8 to TRBJ2-5; perhaps TRBD2 as D (6 bases). Germline CDR1 is SGHTS and CDR2 is YDEGEE. This CDR3 has 14 residues. V shed 4 bases and J shed 6 bases, with 16 bases lying between them. The CDR3 nucleotides are TGTGCCAGCAGCCCGGAGTGGGGGAGGAAGACCCAGTACTTC. It yields the protein CASSPEWGRKTQYF.

This clonotype has more than one count but fewer than ten. DNA of the CDR3: TGCAGCGTTGAAGCTGAGAGCGGCCCATACGAGCAGTACTTC. Residues: CSVEAESGPYEQYF. The J gene is TRBJ2-7, the V gene TRBV29-1; possible D gene TRBD2, 5 bases. This CDR3 contains 14 residues. Germline values: CDR1 SQVTM, CDR2 ANQGSEA. V gave up 1 base and J gave up 4 bases, with 14 bases separating them.

This chain connects TRBV18 to TRBJ2-5, with 8 bases lining up with TRBD2. The CDR3 totals 17 residues. CDR1 KGHSH and CDR2 LQKENI come from the germline V gene. V was pared by 2 bases and J by 5 bases, with 13 bases of the junction left unmatched. For the CDR3, the DNA is TGTGCCAGCTCACCAGGGATAGCGGGGACACCTTCCGAGACCCAGTACTTC. Its translation: CASSPGIAGTPSETQYF.

This clonotype was seen repeatedly, ten times or more. The chain combines TRBV5-1 with TRBJ2-5, with 10 positions matching TRBD2. The germline V gene encodes CDR1 SGHRS and CDR2 YFSETQ. The CDR3 contains 14 residues. V lost 7 bases to trimming and J lost 5 bases; unmatched junction nucleotides: 8. The CDR3 sequence is CASDSGRTSETQYF. DNA for the CDR3: TGCGCCAGCGATAGCGGGAGGACTTCCGAGACCCAGTACTTC.